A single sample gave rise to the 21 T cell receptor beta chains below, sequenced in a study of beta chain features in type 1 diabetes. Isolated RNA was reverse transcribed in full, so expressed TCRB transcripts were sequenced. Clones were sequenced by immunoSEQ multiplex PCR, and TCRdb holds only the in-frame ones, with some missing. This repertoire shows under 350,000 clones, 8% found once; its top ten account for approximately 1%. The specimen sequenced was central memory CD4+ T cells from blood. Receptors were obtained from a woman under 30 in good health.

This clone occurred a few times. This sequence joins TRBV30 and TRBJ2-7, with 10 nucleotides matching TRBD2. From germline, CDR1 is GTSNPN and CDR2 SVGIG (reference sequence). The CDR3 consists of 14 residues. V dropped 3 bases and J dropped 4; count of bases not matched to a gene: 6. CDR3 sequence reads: CAWRLAGGRYEQYF. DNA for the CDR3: TGTGCCTGGAGATTAGCGGGAGGTCGGTACGAGCAGTACTTC.

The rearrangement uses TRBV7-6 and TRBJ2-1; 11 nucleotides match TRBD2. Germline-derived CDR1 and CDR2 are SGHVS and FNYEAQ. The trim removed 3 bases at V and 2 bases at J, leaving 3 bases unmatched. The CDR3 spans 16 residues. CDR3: CASSLSLAGAYNEQFF. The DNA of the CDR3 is TGTGCCAGCAGCTTGTCACTAGCGGGAGCCTACAATGAGCAGTTCTTC.

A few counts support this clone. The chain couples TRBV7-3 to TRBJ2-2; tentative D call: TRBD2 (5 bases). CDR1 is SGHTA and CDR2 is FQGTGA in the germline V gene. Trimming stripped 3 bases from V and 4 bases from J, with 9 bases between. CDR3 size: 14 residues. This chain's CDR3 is CASSFNGITGELFF. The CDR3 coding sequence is TGTGCCAGCAGCTTTAACGGGATCACCGGGGAGCTGTTTTTT.

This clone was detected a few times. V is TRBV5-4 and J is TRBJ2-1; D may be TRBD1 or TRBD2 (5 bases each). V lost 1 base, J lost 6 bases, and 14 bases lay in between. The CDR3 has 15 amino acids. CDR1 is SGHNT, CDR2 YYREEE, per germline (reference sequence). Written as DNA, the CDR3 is TGTGCCAGCAGCTTGAGAGGGGTAAAAGTCAATGAGCAGTTCTTC. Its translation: CASSLRGVKVNEQFF.

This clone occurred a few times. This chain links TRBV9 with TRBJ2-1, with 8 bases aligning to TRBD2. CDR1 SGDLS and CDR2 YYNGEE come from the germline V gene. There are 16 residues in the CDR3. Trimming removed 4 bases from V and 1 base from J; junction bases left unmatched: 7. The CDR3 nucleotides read TGTGCCAGCAGCCCACTAGCGGCGGCATCCTACAATGAGCAGTTCTTC. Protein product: CASSPLAAASYNEQFF.

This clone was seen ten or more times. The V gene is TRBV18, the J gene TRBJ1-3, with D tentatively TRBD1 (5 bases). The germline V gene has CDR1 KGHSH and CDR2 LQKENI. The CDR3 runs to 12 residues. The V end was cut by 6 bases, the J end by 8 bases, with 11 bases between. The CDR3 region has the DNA TGTGCCAGCTCTCCCGGAGGGGACACCATATATTTT. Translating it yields CASSPGGDTIYF.

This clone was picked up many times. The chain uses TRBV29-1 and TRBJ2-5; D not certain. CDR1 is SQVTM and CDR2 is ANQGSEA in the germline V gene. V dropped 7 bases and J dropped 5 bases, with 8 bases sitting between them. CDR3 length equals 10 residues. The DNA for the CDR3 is TGCAGCGCCCGGGCGGAGACCCAGTACTTC. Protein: CSARAETQYF.

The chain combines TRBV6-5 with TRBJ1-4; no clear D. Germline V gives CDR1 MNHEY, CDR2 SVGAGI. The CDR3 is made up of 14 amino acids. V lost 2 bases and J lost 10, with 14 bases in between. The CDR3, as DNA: TGTGCCAGCAGTTACGCGACAATCGCAGGAAAACTGTTTTTT. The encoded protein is CASSYATIAGKLFF.

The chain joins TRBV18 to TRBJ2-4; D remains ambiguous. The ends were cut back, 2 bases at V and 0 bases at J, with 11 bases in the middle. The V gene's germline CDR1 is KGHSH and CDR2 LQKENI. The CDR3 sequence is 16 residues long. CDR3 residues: CASSPELVLAKNIQYF. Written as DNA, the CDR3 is TGTGCCAGCTCACCAGAGCTAGTGCTAGCCAAAAACATTCAGTACTTC.

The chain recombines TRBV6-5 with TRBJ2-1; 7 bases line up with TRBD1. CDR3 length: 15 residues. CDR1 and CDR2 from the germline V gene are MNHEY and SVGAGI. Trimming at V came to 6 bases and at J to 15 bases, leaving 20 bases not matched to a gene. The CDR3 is CASRTRQGRTAPPFF. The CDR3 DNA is TGTGCCAGCAGGACTCGACAGGGCCGGACCGCACCGCCGTTCTTC.

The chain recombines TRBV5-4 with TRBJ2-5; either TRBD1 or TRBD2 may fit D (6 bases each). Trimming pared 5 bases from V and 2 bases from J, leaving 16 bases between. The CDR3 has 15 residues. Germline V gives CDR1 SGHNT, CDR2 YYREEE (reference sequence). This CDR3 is CASSRDSTGQETQYF. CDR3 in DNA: TGTGCCAGCAGTCGGGACTCGACAGGACAAGAGACCCAGTACTTC.

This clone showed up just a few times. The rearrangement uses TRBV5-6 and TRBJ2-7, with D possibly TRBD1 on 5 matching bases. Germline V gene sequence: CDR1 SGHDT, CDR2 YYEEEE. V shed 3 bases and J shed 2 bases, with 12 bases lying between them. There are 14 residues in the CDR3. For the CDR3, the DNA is TGTGCCAGCAGCTCCTTAGACAGCCCCTACGAGCAGTACTTC. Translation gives CASSSLDSPYEQYF.

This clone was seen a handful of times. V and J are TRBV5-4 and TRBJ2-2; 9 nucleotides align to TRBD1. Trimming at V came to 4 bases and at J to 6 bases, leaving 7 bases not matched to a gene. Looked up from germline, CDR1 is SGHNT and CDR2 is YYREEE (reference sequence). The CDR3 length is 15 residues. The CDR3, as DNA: TGTGCCAGCAGCCCCCGGGACAGGGAGGCCGGGGAGCTGTTTTTT. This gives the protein CASSPRDREAGELFF.

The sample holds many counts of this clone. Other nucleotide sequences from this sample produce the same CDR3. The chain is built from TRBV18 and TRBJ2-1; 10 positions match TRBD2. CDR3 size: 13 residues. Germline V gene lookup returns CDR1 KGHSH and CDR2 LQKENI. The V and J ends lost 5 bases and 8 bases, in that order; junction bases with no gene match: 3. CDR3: CASSRLAGDEQFF. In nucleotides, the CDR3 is TGTGCCAGCTCAAGACTAGCGGGCGATGAGCAGTTCTTC.

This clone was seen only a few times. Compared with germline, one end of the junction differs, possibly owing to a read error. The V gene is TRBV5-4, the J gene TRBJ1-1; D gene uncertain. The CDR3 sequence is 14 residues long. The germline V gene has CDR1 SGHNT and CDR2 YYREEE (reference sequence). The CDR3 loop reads CASSQMGVNTEAFF. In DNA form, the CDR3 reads TGCGCCAGCAGCCAGATGGGAGTGAACACTGAAGCTTTCTTT.

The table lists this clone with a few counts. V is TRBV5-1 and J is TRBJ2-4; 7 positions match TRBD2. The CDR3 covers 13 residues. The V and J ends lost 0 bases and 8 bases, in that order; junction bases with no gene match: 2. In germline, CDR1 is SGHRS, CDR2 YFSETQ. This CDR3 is CASSLDREDIQYF. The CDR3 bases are TGCGCCAGCAGCTTGGACCGGGAGGACATTCAGTACTTC.

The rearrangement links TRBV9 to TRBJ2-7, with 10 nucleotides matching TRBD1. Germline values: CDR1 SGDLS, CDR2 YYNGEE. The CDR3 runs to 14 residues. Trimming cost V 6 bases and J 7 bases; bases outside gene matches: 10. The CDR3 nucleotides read TGTGCCAGCAATCTTGGGGACAGGGGACGTGAGCAGTACTTC. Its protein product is CASNLGDRGREQYF. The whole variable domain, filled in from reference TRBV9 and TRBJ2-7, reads DSGVTQTPKHLITATGQRVTLRCSPRSGDLSVYWYQQSLDQGLQFLIQYYNGEERAKGNILERFSAQQFPDLHSELNLSSLELGDSALYFCASNLGDRGREQYFGPGTRLTVT.

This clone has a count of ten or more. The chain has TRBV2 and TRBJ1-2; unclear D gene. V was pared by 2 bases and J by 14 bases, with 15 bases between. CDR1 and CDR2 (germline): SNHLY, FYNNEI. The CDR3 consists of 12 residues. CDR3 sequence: CASSEFGRLETF. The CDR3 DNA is TGTGCCAGCAGTGAATTTGGGAGGCTCGAAACCTTC.

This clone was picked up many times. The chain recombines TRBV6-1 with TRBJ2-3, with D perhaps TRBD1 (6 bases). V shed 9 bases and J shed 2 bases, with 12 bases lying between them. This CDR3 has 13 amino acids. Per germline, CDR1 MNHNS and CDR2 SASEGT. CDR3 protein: CASTGQFTDTQYF. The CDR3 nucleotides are TGTGCCAGTACGGGACAATTCACAGATACGCAGTATTTT.

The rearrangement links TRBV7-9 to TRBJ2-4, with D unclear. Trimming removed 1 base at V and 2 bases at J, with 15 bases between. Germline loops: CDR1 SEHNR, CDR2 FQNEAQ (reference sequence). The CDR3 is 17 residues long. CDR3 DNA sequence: TGTGCCAGCAGCTTAGATCTGGCAACCCGCACCAAAAACATTCAGTACTTC. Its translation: CASSLDLATRTKNIQYF.

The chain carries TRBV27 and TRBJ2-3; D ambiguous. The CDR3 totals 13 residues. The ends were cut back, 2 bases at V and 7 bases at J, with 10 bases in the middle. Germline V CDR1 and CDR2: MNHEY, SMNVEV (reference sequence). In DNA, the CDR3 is TGTGCCAGCAGTTTACAGAGTTGGAATACGCAGTATTTT. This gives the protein CASSLQSWNTQYF.